The clone carrying this T cell receptor beta chain occurred a few times. Its antigen is as yet unknown. Arm-PCR of CDR3 regions with iRepertoire HTBI primers generated TCR beta libraries. One entry per CDR3 protein, called by TCRdb with MiXCR from the multiplex PCR reads. The sample includes fewer than 600,000 distinct CDR3 sequences, roughly 22% of them seen just once. This sample stems from a study of regulatory T cells in long-lasting Graves disease. Germline V CDR1 and CDR2: LNHDA, SQIVND (reference sequence). The CDR3 is 13 residues long. V was cut by 5 bases and J by 4 bases, with 8 bases left in between. Findings and limits, study-wide: Analyses excluded thyroid tissue, covering peripheral blood alone.

Time point of the sample: persistent/refractory GD, antithyroid drugs over 5 years with positive TRAb. RNA isolated from PBMCs was used to make the TCR library. The J gene is TRBJ1-4, the V gene TRBV19; D gene unclear. The sequence was obtained from a female donor with Graves disease. The source was peripheral blood mononuclear cells (PBMCs), collected when the disease was refractory, from a patient treated with antithyroid drugs. The CDR3 DNA is TGTGCCAGTAGTGCGTCCTTTAATGAAAAACTGTTTTTT. It translates to CASSASFNEKLFF.